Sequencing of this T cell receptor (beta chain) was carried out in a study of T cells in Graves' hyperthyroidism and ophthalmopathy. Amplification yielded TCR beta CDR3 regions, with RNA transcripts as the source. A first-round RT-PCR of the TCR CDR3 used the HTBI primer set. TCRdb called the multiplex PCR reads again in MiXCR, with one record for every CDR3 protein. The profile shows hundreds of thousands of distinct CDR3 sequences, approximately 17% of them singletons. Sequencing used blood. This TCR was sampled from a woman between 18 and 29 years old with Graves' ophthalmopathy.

CDR3 nucleotides: TGTGCCTGGAACTCCGGGGGGGAACGAACCTACGAGCAGTACTTC. It codes for CAWNSGGERTYEQYF. The chain joins TRBV30 to TRBJ2-7, with TRBD2 identical over 8 bases. The germline V gene encodes CDR1 GTSNPN and CDR2 SVGIG (reference sequence). J was trimmed by 2 bases and V by 4 bases; bases with no gene match: 10. The CDR3 extends over 15 amino acids.